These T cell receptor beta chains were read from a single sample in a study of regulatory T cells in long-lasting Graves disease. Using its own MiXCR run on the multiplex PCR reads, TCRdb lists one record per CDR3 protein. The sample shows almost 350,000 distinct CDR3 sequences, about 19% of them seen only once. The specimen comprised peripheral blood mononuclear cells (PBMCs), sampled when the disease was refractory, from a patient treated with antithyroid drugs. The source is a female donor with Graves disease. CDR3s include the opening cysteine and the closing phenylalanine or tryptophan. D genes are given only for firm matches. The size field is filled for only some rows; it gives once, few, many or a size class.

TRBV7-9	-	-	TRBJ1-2	TGTGCCAGCAGCTTAGACTGGGGGCATGGCTACACCTTC	CASSLDWGHGYTF
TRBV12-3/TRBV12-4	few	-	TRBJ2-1	TGTGCCAGCAGGGTCGGTCGCAACACATACAATGAGCAGTTCTTC	CASRVGRNTYNEQFF
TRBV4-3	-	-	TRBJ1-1	TGCGCCAGCAGCCACCAAAGTCAGGGATCCACTGAAGCTTTCTTT	CASSHQSQGSTEAFF
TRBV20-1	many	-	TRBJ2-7	TGCAGTGCTAGGTTAATCCTAGCGTTTTACGAGCAGTACTTC	CSARLILAFYEQYF
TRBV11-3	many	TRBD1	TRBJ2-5	TGTGCCAGCAGCTTCTGGGACAGTCAAGAGACCCAGTACTTC	CASSFWDSQETQYF
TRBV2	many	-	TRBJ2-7	TGTGCCAGCAGTGAAGCTCAGAGAAACAGCGAGCAGTACTTC	CASSEAQRNSEQYF
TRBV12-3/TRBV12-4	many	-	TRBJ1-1	TGTGCCACCTTTTACAAGGAAGCTTTCTTT	CATFYKEAFF
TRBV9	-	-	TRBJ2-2	TGTGCCAGCAGCCTCCCTGAGCGCGAGGGGGGGACCGGGGAGCTGTTTTTT	CASSLPEREGGTGELFF
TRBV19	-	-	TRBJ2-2	TGTGCCAGTAGTGTAGGGAATACGATCGGGGAGCTGTTTTTT	CASSVGNTIGELFF
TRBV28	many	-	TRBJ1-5	TGTGCCAGCAGTTTTAGGGTGACCAATCAGCCCCAGCATTTT	CASSFRVTNQPQHF
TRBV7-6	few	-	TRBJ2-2	TGTGCCAGCAGCCCGTCGTGGACCGGGGAGCTGTTTTTT	CASSPSWTGELFF
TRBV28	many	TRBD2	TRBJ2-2	TGTGCCAGCAGTCCCTATGGGAGGGGGAACACCGGGGAGCTGTTTTTT	CASSPYGRGNTGELFF
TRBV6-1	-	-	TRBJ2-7	TGTGCCAGCAGTATAGCCCCTGGTGGGACCTCTTACGAGCAGTACTTC	CASSIAPGGTSYEQYF
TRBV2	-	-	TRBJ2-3	TGTGCCAGCAGTGTTGGGGATACGCAGTATTTT	CASSVGDTQYF
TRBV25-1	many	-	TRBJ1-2	TGTGCCAGCTCACCGGGGGCTAACTATGGCTACACCTTC	CASSPGANYGYTF
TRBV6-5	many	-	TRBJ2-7	TGTGCCAGCAGTTTTGGGGGGATTTACGAGCAGTACTTC	CASSFGGIYEQYF
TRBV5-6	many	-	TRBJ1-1	TGTGCCAGCGCGAGGGGGGACATATACTTGAACACTGAAGCTTTCTTT	CASARGDIYLNTEAFF
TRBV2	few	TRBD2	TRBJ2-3	TGTGCCAGCAGTGAGCCTCCAGTAGCGGGAGATCCCGCAGATACGCAGTATTTT	CASSEPPVAGDPADTQYF
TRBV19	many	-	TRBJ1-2	TGTGCCAGTAGTACATCGAGACAGGCCTCTAACTATGGCTACACCTTC	CASSTSRQASNYGYTF
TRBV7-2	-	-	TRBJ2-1	TGTGCCAGCAGCCCCCAGGGAGGGGGGAGGTTTATCAATGAGCAGTTCTTC	CASSPQGGGRFINEQFF
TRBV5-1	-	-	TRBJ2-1	TGCGCCAGCAGCTTGCGCCTTTCGCGGGACTCCTACAATGAGCAGTTCTTC	CASSLRLSRDSYNEQFF
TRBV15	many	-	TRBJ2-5	TGTGCCACCAGCAGAGACTCGAGAGAGACCCAGTACTTC	CATSRDSRETQYF